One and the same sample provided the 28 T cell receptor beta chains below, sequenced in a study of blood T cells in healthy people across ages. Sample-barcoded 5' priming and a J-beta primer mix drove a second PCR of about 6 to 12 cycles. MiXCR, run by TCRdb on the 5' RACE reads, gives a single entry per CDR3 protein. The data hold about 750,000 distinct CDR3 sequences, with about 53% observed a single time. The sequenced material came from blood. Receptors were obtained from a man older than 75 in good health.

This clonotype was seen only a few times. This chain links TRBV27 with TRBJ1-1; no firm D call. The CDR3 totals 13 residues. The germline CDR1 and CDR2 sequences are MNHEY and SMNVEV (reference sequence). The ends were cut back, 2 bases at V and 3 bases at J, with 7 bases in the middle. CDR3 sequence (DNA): TGTGCCAGCAGTTTAAACCGGGACACTGAAGCTTTCTTT. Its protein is CASSLNRDTEAFF.

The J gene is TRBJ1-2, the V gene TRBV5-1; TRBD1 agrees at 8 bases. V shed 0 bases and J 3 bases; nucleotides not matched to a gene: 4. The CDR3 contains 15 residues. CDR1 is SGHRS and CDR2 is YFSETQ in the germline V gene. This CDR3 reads CASSLAGQGDYGYTF. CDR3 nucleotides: TGCGCCAGCAGCTTGGCCGGACAGGGTGACTATGGCTACACCTTC.

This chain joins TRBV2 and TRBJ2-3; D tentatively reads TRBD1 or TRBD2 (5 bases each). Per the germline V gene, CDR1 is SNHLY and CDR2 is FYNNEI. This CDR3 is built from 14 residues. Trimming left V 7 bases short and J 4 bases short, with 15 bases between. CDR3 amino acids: CASIKNGGPDTQYF. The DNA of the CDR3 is TGTGCCAGCATTAAAAATGGGGGTCCAGATACGCAGTATTTT.

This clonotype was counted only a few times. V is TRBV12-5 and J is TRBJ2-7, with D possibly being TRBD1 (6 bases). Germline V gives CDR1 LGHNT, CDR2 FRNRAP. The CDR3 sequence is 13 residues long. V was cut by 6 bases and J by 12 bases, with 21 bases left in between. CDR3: CASGHRDIGTRYF. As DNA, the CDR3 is TGTGCTAGTGGCCACCGGGACATCGGGACCCGGTACTTC.

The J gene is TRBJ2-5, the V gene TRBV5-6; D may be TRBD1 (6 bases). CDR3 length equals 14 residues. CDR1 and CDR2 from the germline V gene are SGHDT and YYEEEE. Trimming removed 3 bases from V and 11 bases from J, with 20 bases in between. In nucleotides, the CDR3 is TGTGCCAGCAGCTGGGACATCGGTGGCAATGAGCAGTACTTC. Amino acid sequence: CASSWDIGGNEQYF.

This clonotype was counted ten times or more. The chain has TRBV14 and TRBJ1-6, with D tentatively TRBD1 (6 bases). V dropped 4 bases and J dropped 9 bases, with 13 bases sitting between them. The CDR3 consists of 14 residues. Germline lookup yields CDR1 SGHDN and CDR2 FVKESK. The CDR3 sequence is CASSPENRVSPLHF. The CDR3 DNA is TGTGCCAGCAGCCCAGAGAACAGGGTTTCACCCCTCCACTTT.

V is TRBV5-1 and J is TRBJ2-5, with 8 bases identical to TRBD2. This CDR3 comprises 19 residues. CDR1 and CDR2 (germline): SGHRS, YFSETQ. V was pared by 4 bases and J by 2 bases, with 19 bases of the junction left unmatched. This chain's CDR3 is CASSPGTSAGAGYQETQYF. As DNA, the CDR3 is TGCGCCAGCAGCCCGGGGACCTCAGCGGGAGCAGGGTATCAAGAGACCCAGTACTTC.

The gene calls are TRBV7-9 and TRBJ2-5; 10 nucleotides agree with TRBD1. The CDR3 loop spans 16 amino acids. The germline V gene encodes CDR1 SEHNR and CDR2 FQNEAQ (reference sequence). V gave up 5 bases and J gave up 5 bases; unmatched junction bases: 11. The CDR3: CASSQRRDRGWETQYF. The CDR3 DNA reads TGTGCCAGCAGCCAGAGACGGGACAGGGGCTGGGAGACCCAGTACTTC.

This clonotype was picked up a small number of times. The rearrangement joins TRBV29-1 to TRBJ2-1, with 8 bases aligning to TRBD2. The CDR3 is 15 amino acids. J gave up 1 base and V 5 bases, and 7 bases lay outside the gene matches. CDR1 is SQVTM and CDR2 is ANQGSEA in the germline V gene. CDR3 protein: CSVKGGGRSYNEQFF. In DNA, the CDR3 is TGCAGCGTTAAAGGAGGCGGGAGGTCCTACAATGAGCAGTTCTTC.

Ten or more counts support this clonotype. The CDR3 sequence is CSAVGTGDGTQYF. Written as DNA, the CDR3 is TGCAGTGCCGTCGGGACAGGGGATGGGACCCAGTACTTC. The rearrangement links TRBV20-1 to TRBJ2-5, with TRBD1 matching over 10 bases. The germline gives CDR1 DFQATT, CDR2 SNEGSKA (reference sequence). V lost 6 bases and J lost 7; bases outside the gene matches: 8. There are 13 residues in the CDR3.

CDR3 loop: CSAATGTRGTGELFF. The CDR3 DNA reads TGCAGCGCCGCGACCGGGACGAGGGGGACCGGGGAGCTGTTTTTT. V and J are TRBV29-1 and TRBJ2-2; D perhaps matches TRBD1 (6 bases). V was cut by 7 bases and J by 5 bases, with 20 bases left in between. This CDR3 comprises 15 residues. Per the germline V gene, CDR1 is SQVTM and CDR2 is ANQGSEA.

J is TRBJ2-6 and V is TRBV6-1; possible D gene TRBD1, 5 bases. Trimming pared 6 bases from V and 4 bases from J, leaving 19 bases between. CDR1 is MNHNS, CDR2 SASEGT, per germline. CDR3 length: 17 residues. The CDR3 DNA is TGTGCCAGCAGACCCCAAGACAGATCCTCCGGGGCCAACGTCCTGACTTTC. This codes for CASRPQDRSSGANVLTF.

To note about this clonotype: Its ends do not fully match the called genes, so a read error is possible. DNA of the CDR3: TGTGCCAGCAATTTATACAGGGCCGAGAACACCGGGGAGCTGTTTTTT. Residues: CASNLYRAENTGELFF. This chain connects TRBV28 to TRBJ2-2; a possible D gene is TRBD1 (6 bases). CDR1 is MDHEN, CDR2 SYDVKM, per germline. The CDR3 length is 16 residues. The complete variable domain, with remaining parts taken from reference TRBV28 and TRBJ2-2, reads DVKVTQSSRYLVKRTGEKVFLECVQDMDHENMFWYRQDPGLGLRLIYFSYDVKMKEKGDIPEGYSVSREKKERFSLILESASTNQTSMYLCASNLYRAENTGELFFGEGSRLTVL.

In DNA form, the CDR3 reads TGCAGTGCTAGAGCAATCGCGAACACCGGGGAGCTGTTTTTT. Its protein is CSARAIANTGELFF. The V call is TRBV20-1, the J call TRBJ2-2; D is unclear. Deletions cut 1 base from V and 0 bases from J, with 6 bases between. The CDR3 loop spans 14 amino acids. Germline lookup yields CDR1 DFQATT and CDR2 SNEGSKA (reference sequence).

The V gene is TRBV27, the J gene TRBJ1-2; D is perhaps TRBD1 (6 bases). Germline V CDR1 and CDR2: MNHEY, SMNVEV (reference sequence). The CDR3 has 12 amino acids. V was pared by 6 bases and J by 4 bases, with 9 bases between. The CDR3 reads CASRGDTYGYTF. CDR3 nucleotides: TGTGCCAGCAGGGGGGACACCTATGGCTACACCTTC.

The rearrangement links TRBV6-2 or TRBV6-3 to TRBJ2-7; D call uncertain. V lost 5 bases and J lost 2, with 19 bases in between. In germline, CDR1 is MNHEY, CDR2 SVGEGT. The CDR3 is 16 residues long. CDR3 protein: CASSDHGRRSTYEQYF. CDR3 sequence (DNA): TGTGCCAGCAGTGACCATGGACGCCGTAGTACCTACGAGCAGTACTTC.

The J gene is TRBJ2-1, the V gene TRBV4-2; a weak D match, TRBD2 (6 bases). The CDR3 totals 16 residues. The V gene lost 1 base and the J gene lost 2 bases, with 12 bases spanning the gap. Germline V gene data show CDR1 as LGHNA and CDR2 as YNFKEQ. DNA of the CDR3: TGTGCCAGCAGCCAAGTTACGGGAGCCGCCTACAATGAGCAGTTCTTC. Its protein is CASSQVTGAAYNEQFF.

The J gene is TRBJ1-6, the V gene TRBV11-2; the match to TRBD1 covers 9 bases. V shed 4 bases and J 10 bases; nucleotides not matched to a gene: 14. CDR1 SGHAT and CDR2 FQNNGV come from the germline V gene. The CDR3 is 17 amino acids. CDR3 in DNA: TGTGCCAGCAGCTCAATCCCCCGGGACAGGGAAAGATCACCCCTCCACTTT. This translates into CASSSIPRDRERSPLHF.

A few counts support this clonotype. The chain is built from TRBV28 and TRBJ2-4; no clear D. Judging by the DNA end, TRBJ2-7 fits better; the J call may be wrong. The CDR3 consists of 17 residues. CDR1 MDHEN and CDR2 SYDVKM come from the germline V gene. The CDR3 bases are TGTGCCAGCAGTTACCATACCGCGTGGCAGGTTAAGTACGAGCAGTACTTC. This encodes CASSYHTAWQVKYEQYF.

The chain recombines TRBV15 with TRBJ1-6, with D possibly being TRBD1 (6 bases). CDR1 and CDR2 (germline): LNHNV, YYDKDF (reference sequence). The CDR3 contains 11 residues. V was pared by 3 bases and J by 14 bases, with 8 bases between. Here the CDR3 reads CATSSRQALHF. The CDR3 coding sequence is TGTGCCACCAGCAGTCGACAGGCCCTCCACTTT.

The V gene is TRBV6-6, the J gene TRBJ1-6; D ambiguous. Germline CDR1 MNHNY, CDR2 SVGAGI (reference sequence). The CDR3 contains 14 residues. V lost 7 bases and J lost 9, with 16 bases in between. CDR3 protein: CASTFPRDGSPLHF. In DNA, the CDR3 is TGTGCCAGCACTTTCCCGCGAGACGGTTCACCCCTCCACTTT.

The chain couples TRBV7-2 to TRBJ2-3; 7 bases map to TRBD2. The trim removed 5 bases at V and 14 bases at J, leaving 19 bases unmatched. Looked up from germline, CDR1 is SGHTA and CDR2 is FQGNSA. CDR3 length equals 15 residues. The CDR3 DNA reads TGTGCCAGCAGCGAACTAGCGTTGGGGCACAGATACGCGTATTTT. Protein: CASSELALGHRYAYF.

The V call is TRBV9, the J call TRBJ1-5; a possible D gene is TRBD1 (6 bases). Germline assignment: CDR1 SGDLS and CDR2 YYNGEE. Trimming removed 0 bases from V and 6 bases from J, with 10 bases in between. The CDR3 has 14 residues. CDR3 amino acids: CASSVEQGGQPQHF. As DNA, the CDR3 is TGTGCCAGCAGCGTAGAACAGGGCGGTCAGCCCCAGCATTTT.

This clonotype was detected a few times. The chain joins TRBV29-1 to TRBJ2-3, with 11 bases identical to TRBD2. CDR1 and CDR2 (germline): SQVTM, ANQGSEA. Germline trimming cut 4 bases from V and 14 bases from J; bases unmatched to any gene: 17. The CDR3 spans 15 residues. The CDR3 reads CSVGGTSGEHRYAYF. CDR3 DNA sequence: TGCAGCGTTGGGGGGACTAGCGGAGAGCACAGATACGCGTATTTT.

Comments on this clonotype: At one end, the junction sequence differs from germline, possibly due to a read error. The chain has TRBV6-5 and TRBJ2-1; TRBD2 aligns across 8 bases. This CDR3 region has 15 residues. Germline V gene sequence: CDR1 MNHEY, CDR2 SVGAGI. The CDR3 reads CAGRIAGSRGNEQFF. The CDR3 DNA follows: TGTGCCGGCAGAATAGCGGGAAGCCGGGGAAATGAGCAGTTCTTC.

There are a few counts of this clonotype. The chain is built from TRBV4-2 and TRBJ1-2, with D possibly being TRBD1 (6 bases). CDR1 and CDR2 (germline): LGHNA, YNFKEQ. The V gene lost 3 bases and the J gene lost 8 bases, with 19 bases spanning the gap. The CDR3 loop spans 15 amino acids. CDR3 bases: TGTGCCAGCAGCCAGCCCATTTCGGGACAAATCGGCTACACCTTC. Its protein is CASSQPISGQIGYTF.

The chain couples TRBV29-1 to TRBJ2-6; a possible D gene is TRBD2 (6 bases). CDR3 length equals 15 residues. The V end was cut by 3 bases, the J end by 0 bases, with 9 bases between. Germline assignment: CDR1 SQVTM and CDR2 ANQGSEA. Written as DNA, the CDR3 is TGCAGCGTTGATGGGGGGTACTCTGGGGCCAACGTCCTGACTTTC. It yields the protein CSVDGGYSGANVLTF.

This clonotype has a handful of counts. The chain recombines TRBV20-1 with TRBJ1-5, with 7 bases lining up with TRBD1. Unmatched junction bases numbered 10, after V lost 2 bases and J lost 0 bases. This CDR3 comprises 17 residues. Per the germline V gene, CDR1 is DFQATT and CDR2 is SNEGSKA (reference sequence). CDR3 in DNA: TGCAGTGCTAGAAGGGGGCAGAATCGATATAGCAATCAGCCCCAGCATTTT. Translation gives CSARRGQNRYSNQPQHF.